These T cell receptor beta chains were read from a single sample in a study of T-cell reconstitution after alpha-beta-depleted transplantation in children. Each CDR3 protein gets one entry after TCRdb re-called the PCR reads with MiXCR. The data hold hundreds of thousands of distinct CDR3 sequences, with 13% observed a single time. Here the sequenced sample was PBMCs, mostly from graft donor cells, taken 360 days after TCRalphabeta/CD19-depleted stem cell transplant. These receptor sequences come from a male patient aged 10 to 17 who had a stem cell transplant for acute myeloid leukemia, so the T cells may come from the graft donor. CDR3s include the opening cysteine and the closing phenylalanine or tryptophan. Each record gives: clone size, D gene, V gene, J gene, CDR3 DNA, CDR3 protein. The D gene is left open where the match is weak. Size is omitted from some rows. Given values are once, few, many or a class for expanded clones.

NA	TRBD2	TRBV11-2	TRBJ2-1	TGTGCCAGCAGCTATGAGGGAGGGTTTAGGAATGAGCAGTTCTTC	CASSYEGGFRNEQFF
NA	TRBD2	TRBV19	TRBJ2-1	TGTGCCAGTAAGAAGACCCCCGGGACTAAGAATGAGCAGTTCTTC	CASKKTPGTKNEQFF
few	TRBD2	TRBV28	TRBJ2-7	TGTGCCAGCAGCTTGGGACTAGCGGGAAAAAGTCGGTACTTC	CASSLGLAGKSRYF
few	NA	TRBV6-2/TRBV6-3	TRBJ2-7	TGTGCCAGCACCCCTTGGGAGACAGGATACGAGCAGTACTTC	CASTPWETGYEQYF
NA	NA	TRBV18	TRBJ2-1	TGTGCCAGCTCACCTAACCCGGGACCGGGGAACAATGAGCAGTTCTTC	CASSPNPGPGNNEQFF
NA	TRBD2	TRBV7-8	TRBJ2-2	TGTGCCAGCAGCTTAGTTTATGCGGGAGGGAACACCGGGGAGCTGTTTTTT	CASSLVYAGGNTGELFF
many	NA	TRBV7-3	TRBJ2-3	TGTGCCAGCAGCTGGCGGGGCACAGATACGCAGTATTTT	CASSWRGTDTQYF
few	NA	TRBV25-1	TRBJ2-6	TGTGCCAGCAGTGATCGTCTTCGGGCCTCTGGGGCCAACGTCCTGACTTTC	CASSDRLRASGANVLTF
NA	TRBD2	TRBV9	TRBJ2-3	TGTGCCAGCAGCGTAGTTGGGCTAGCGGGGACCACAGATACGCAGTATTTT	CASSVVGLAGTTDTQYF
NA	TRBD1	TRBV20-1	TRBJ2-7	TGCAGTGCTAGAGATGATACAGGGGCCCCCACTGTGGGGCAGTACTTC	CSARDDTGAPTVGQYF
many	NA	TRBV9	TRBJ2-3	TGTGCCAGCAGCCCCCGGGTAGCACCCAACTTTGATACGCAGTATTTT	CASSPRVAPNFDTQYF
NA	NA	TRBV6-5	TRBJ2-7	TGTGCCAGCAGTTACGTGACTAGTGGGGGTATTTACGAGCAGTACTTC	CASSYVTSGGIYEQYF
many	TRBD2	TRBV28	TRBJ2-7	TGTGCCACTATAGCGGGAGGGCCGGGCGAGCAGTACTTC	CATIAGGPGEQYF
many	TRBD2	TRBV12-3/TRBV12-4	TRBJ2-1	TGTGCCAGCAGGGACCTAGCGGGATACTACAATGAGCAGTTCTTC	CASRDLAGYYNEQFF
few	TRBD2	TRBV3-1	TRBJ2-1	TGTGCCAGCAGCCAAGAATCGCGACTAGCGGGAGGGTCAAATGAGCAGTTCTTC	CASSQESRLAGGSNEQFF
NA	TRBD2	TRBV12-5	TRBJ2-2	TGTGCTAGTGGTTTGGTAACGGGTCTAGCGGGAGTCACCGGGGAGCTGTTTTTT	CASGLVTGLAGVTGELFF
few	NA	TRBV20-1	TRBJ2-1	TGCAGTGCTAGAGATCTCCCGGACAGGCAGTTCTTC	CSARDLPDRQFF
few	NA	TRBV20-1	TRBJ1-1	TGCAGTGCTAGCAGGGACGCCCAAAGCACTGAAGCTTTCTTT	CSASRDAQSTEAFF
many	TRBD2	TRBV20-1	TRBJ2-1	TGCAGTGCTCCTCTAGCGGGGTTCTACAATGAGCAGTTCTTC	CSAPLAGFYNEQFF
NA	NA	TRBV7-9	TRBJ2-3	TGTGCCAGCAGCCCCGGACAGCCAAGCACAGATACGCAGTATTTT	CASSPGQPSTDTQYF
many	TRBD2	TRBV27	TRBJ2-1	TGTGCCAGCAGCCGTGGAGCGGGACTAAACAATGAGCAGTTCTTC	CASSRGAGLNNEQFF
many	TRBD1	TRBV19	TRBJ1-1	TGTGCCAGTAGTCCTCCAGGGGGCACTGAAGCTTTCTTT	CASSPPGGTEAFF
NA	NA	TRBV9	TRBJ2-7	TGTGCCAGCAGCGGTAGTGAGGGAGGAGAATACGAGCAGTACTTC	CASSGSEGGEYEQYF
NA	NA	TRBV28	TRBJ2-7	TGTGCCAGCAGTCCGGGGGCAGGGGGCTACGAGCAGTACTTC	CASSPGAGGYEQYF
NA	NA	TRBV4-1	TRBJ1-6	TGCGCCAGCAGCCAAGATCGGACAGACACTCTTGGCAATTCACCCCTCCACTTT	CASSQDRTDTLGNSPLHF
NA	NA	TRBV29-1	TRBJ2-1	TGCAGCGTTGAGCCCGGGAGCAGCTCCTACAATGAGCAGTTCTTC	CSVEPGSSSYNEQFF